This T cell receptor beta chain was identified during a study of technical replicates of blood from a handful of donors. Produced via immunoSEQ multiplex PCR; TCRdb's table is partial and in-frame only. The sample contains fewer than 15,000 clones, approximately 94% of which appear only once. The sequenced sample consisted of PBMCs. The sequence was obtained from a human donor in good health.

The CDR3 loop reads CASSLDRYYGYTF. The CDR3 nucleotides read TGTGCCAGCAGCTTGGACAGATACTATGGCTACACCTTC. The chain employs TRBV5-8 and TRBJ1-2, with unresolved D. Germline V CDR1 and CDR2: SGHTS, YDEGEE. This CDR3 spans 13 amino acids. With 0 bases removed from V and 3 bases from J, the gap between germline ends came to 6 bases.